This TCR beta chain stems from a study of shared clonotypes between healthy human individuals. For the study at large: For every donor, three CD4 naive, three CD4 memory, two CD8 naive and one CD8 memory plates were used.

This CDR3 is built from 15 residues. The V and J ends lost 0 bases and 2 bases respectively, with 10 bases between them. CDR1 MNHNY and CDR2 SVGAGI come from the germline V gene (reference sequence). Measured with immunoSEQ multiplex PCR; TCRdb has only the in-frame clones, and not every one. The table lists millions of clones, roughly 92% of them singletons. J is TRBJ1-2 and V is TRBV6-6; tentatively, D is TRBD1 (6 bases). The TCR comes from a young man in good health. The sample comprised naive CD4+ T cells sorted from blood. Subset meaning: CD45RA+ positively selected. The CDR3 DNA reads TGTGCCAGCAGTTACTCGCGGACAGAAAACTATGGCTACACCTTC. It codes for CASSYSRTENYGYTF.